The clone carrying this T cell receptor beta chain came up a few times. The target antigen is unknown. These data originate in a study of Graves' ophthalmopathy and Graves' hyperthyroidism. Study results and limitations: For predicting ophthalmopathy progression, the model had about 71% sensitivity and nearly 75% specificity. Detected in blood as well were most expanded thyroid clonotypes with frequency above 0.001.

The hyperthyroidism patients, aged 18 to 65, had been newly diagnosed, with under 2 months' duration. CDR3 regions of TCR beta were amplified from RNA transcripts. A first-round RT-PCR used HTBI primers, followed by a second-round multiplex PCR. TCRdb re-called the multiplex PCR reads through MiXCR, storing one row per CDR3 protein. This table holds under 800,000 distinct CDR3 sequences, around a fifth found once. The clonotype comes from a woman aged 18-29 years with stable Graves' hyperthyroidism. Some clones in this sample may be carry-over from other donors' samples. The sample comprised peripheral blood.

The CDR3 here is CAWRAASGSSYEQYF. Here the CDR3 DNA reads TGTGCCTGGAGGGCCGCTAGCGGTAGCTCCTACGAGCAGTACTTC. The chain links TRBV30 to TRBJ2-7; 7 positions agree with TRBD2. V gave up 3 bases and J gave up 0 bases; unmatched junction bases: 8. This CDR3 contains 15 residues. In germline, CDR1 is GTSNPN, CDR2 SVGIG (reference sequence).